Listed below are T cell receptor beta chains from one sample, sequenced in a study of low-dose radiotherapy and immunotherapy resistance in tumors. Each CDR3 protein gets one entry after TCRdb re-called the reads with MiXCR. The sample holds 75,000 to 95,000 distinct CDR3 sequences, just under 9.5% seen once. The sequences come from PBMCs, collected before treatment. The receptors stem from a male donor with prostate cancer. Each CDR3 is given with its conserved first and last residue. Each record gives: clone size, J gene, D gene, V gene, CDR3 protein, CDR3 DNA. D genes are given only for firm matches. Clone size is stated in some rows and not others, as once, few, many or a class when expanded.

many TRBJ2-2 . TRBV6-2/TRBV6-3 CASSPAKGGELFF TGTGCCAGCAGCCCCGCGAAAGGCGGGGAGCTGTTTTTT
many TRBJ2-7 . TRBV19 CASSIGDSYEQYF TGTGCCAGTAGTATAGGAGACAGCTACGAGCAGTACTTC
many TRBJ2-2 . TRBV30 CAWRTDANTGELFF TGTGCCTGGAGAACAGACGCGAACACCGGGGAGCTGTTTTTT
. TRBJ1-3 TRBD1 TRBV6-1 CASSEIDRVGNTIYF TGTGCCAGCAGTGAAATAGACAGGGTCGGAAACACCATATATTTT
many TRBJ2-3 . TRBV20-1 CCQGGAATDTQYF TGCTGCCAAGGAGGGGCCGCCACAGATACGCAGTATTTT
many TRBJ2-3 TRBD2 TRBV5-1 CASRVIGLAESTDTQYF TGCGCCAGCAGGGTTATCGGACTAGCGGAAAGCACAGATACGCAGTATTTT
many TRBJ2-5 TRBD2 TRBV7-2 CASSWTSGIAETQYF TGTGCCAGCAGCTGGACTAGCGGGATAGCAGAGACCCAGTACTTC
many TRBJ2-4 TRBD1 TRBV23-1 CASSQPDDRGEAKNIQYF TGCGCCAGCAGTCAACCTGACGACAGGGGTGAAGCCAAAAACATTCAGTACTTC
many TRBJ2-2 TRBD2 TRBV7-6 CASGPSGFRRTGELFF TGTGCCAGCGGTCCTAGCGGATTCCGGCGGACCGGGGAGCTGTTTTTT
. TRBJ2-3 . TRBV21-1 CASTNQTSMYLCASRGSGTGTQYF .
many TRBJ2-2 . TRBV29-1 CSVHQGGGELFF TGCAGCGTCCATCAGGGAGGCGGGGAGCTGTTTTTT
many TRBJ2-1 . TRBV20-1 CSARDLSYGADEQFF TGCAGTGCTAGAGATCTAAGTTATGGCGCTGATGAGCAGTTCTTC
many TRBJ2-5 . TRBV9 CASSPRQNFQETQYF TGTGCCAGCAGCCCCCGTCAGAACTTCCAAGAGACCCAGTACTTC
many TRBJ1-2 TRBD1 TRBV29-1 CSVQGADYGYTF TGCAGCGTACAGGGGGCAGACTATGGCTACACCTTC
many TRBJ2-5 . TRBV6-5 CASSYSLEETQYF TGTGCCAGCAGTTACTCTTTAGAAGAGACCCAGTACTTC
once TRBJ2-2 TRBD2 TRBV10-3 CAISALAGGRELFF TGTGCCATCAGTGCACTAGCGGGCGGGCGGGAGCTGTTTTTT
many TRBJ2-1 . TRBV7-2 CASSSTRLNNEQFF TGTGCCAGCAGCTCGACAAGGCTGAACAATGAGCAGTTCTTC
few TRBJ1-5 . TRBV7-9 CASSLRSNQPQHF TGTGCCAGCAGCCTCAGGAGCAATCAGCCCCAGCATTTT
many TRBJ2-7 . TRBV20-1 CSANAPSSYEQYF TGCAGTGCCAACGCTCCGAGCTCCTACGAGCAGTACTTC
many TRBJ1-5 . TRBV10-3 CAISESRGSNQPQHF TGTGCCATCAGTGAGTCGCGGGGGAGCAATCAGCCCCAGCATTTT
many TRBJ1-2 . TRBV28 CASVGGSYGYTF TGTGCCAGCGTAGGGGGGAGCTATGGCTACACCTTC
. TRBJ2-1 TRBD1 TRBV29-1 CSVQRQGAGEQFF TGCAGCGTTCAAAGACAGGGGGCGGGTGAGCAGTTCTTC
many TRBJ1-1 . TRBV3-1 CASSQMNTEAFF TGTGCCAGCAGCCAGATGAACACTGAAGCTTTCTTT
many TRBJ2-3 . TRBV2 CASSERVTRGWDTQYF TGTGCCAGCAGTGAACGCGTGACTAGGGGATGGGATACGCAGTATTTT
. TRBJ2-7 . TRBV2 CASSEGRPTYEQYF TGTGCCAGCAGTGAAGGTAGACCAACCTACGAGCAGTACTTC
many TRBJ2-1 . TRBV9 CASSVRTGTSKTQNEQFF TGTGCCAGCAGCGTGAGGACCGGGACCTCAAAAACCCAAAATGAGCAGTTCTTC
many TRBJ2-5 . TRBV5-4 CASSQPAETQYF TGTGCCAGCAGCCAGCCGGCAGAGACCCAGTACTTC
many TRBJ2-1 TRBD2 TRBV12-3/TRBV12-4 CASSLLFSGRVHEQFF TGTGCCAGCAGTTTACTCTTTAGCGGGAGAGTTCATGAGCAGTTCTTC
many TRBJ1-2 TRBD1 TRBV9 CASSVESGGAPSGYTF TGTGCCAGCAGCGTAGAGTCAGGGGGCGCCCCGTCGGGCTACACCTTC
many TRBJ1-1 TRBD1 TRBV20-1 CSAKGTVEAFF TGCAGTGCTAAGGGGACAGTCGAAGCTTTCTTT
. TRBJ2-5 . TRBV27 CASSLDESLPQYF TGTGCCAGCAGTTTGGATGAGAGTCTACCCCAGTACTTC
many TRBJ2-2 TRBD2 TRBV14 CASSRLAGGPGGTGELFF TGTGCCAGCAGCCGACTAGCGGGAGGCCCGGGGGGAACCGGGGAGCTGTTTTTT
. TRBJ1-2 . TRBV7-9 CASSREVLGYGYTF TGTGCCAGCAGCCGGGAGGTCCTCGGCTATGGCTACACCTTC
many TRBJ2-5 . TRBV18 CASSRFEETQYF TGTGCCAGCTCACGGTTCGAGGAGACCCAGTACTTC
many TRBJ2-7 TRBD2 TRBV2 CASDSGRATRQYF TGTGCCAGCGATAGCGGGAGGGCCACCCGGCAGTACTTC
. TRBJ1-1 TRBD1 TRBV6-5 CAAGDRAKFEAFF TGTGCCGCGGGGGACAGGGCAAAATTTGAAGCTTTCTTT
many TRBJ2-3 . TRBV19 CASASRAGDDTQYF TGTGCCAGTGCCTCTCGGGCGGGCGACGATACGCAGTATTTT
many TRBJ2-7 . TRBV7-9 CASSRGQPWEQYF TGTGCCAGCAGCCGCGGACAGCCCTGGGAGCAGTACTTC
. TRBJ2-2 TRBD1 TRBV5-1 CASSSTGDTGELFF TGCGCCAGCAGCTCGACAGGGGACACCGGGGAGCTGTTTTTT
many TRBJ2-5 TRBD2 TRBV28 CASSFSGKVRETQYF TGTGCCAGCAGTTTTAGCGGGAAAGTTCGGGAGACCCAGTACTTC
many TRBJ2-1 TRBD1 TRBV28 CASSLIQGAYNEQFF TGTGCCAGCAGTTTAATCCAGGGGGCCTACAATGAGCAGTTCTTC
. TRBJ2-7 . TRBV10-3 CAISEPGLHYEQYF TGTGCCATCAGTGAGCCCGGGTTGCACTACGAGCAGTACTTC
many TRBJ1-6 TRBD1 TRBV7-8 CASSLGQGGSSPLHF TGTGCCAGCAGCTTGGGACAGGGCGGCTCCTCACCCCTCCACTTT
few TRBJ2-1 . TRBV5-1 CASSLEGGVDNEQFF TGCGCCAGCAGCTTGGAGGGGGGTGTTGACAATGAGCAGTTCTTC
many TRBJ1-5 TRBD1 TRBV11-1 CASSLGRGRSQPQHF TGTGCCAGCAGCTTAGGCAGGGGGCGAAGCCAGCCCCAGCATTTT
many TRBJ1-5 . TRBV28 CASKLSNSNQPQHF TGTGCCAGCAAGTTAAGCAATAGCAATCAGCCCCAGCATTTT
many TRBJ1-1 TRBD1 TRBV2 CASRAGQGVTEAFF TGTGCCAGCAGGGCGGGACAGGGAGTCACTGAAGCTTTCTTT
many TRBJ1-2 TRBD1 TRBV7-2 CASSLAGQGSYGYTF TGTGCCAGCAGCTTAGCCGGACAGGGGAGCTATGGCTACACCTTC
many TRBJ1-5 . TRBV28 CASSPIVGVNQPQHF TGTGCCAGCAGTCCGATTGTCGGGGTCAATCAGCCCCAGCATTTT
many TRBJ2-7 . TRBV7-3 CASSSMGPTAKQYF TGTGCCAGCAGCTCTATGGGACCCACAGCCAAGCAGTACTTC
many TRBJ1-1 . TRBV12-3/TRBV12-4 CASSLAPATEAFF TGTGCCAGCAGTTTAGCCCCAGCCACTGAAGCTTTCTTT
many TRBJ2-7 . TRBV28 CASSFPGEQYF TGTGCCAGCAGTTTTCCAGGCGAGCAGTACTTC
. TRBJ2-1 TRBD2 TRBV28 CASSLLTSGIPTEQFF TGTGCCAGCAGTTTATTAACTAGCGGGATCCCAACTGAGCAGTTCTTC